The entry below describes one TCR beta chain. The clone's antigen remains unknown. A read error may produce the germline difference seen at one junction end. Peripheral blood CD8+ and CD4+ T cells from healthy donors, Susac syndrome patients and multiple sclerosis patients were profiled using high-throughput TCR beta sequencing. Treatment-naive patients with stable or active relapsing-remitting disease fulfilling revised McDonald criteria were used as multiple sclerosis controls. Bulk CD8+ and CD4+ T cells were purified by magnetic negative isolation, while CD8+ TEMRA cells were enriched using FACS. Blood was drawn into EDTA tubes, processed within 24 hours, and PBMCs were isolated by density gradient centrifugation. PBMCs intended for TCR sequencing were frozen in liquid nitrogen and were later thawed in a 37 degrees C water bath. The sorted or isolated CD4+, CD8+ and CD8+ TEMRA cells had a purity of 90% or higher.

Including the terminal cysteine and phenylalanine, the CDR3 comprises 15 residues. Just CDR3 DNA is preserved here, 45 bases in frame from base 1. CDR1 and CDR2, looked up from the germline V gene (reference sequence), are DFQATT and SNEGSKA. The data originate from a study of CD8 T cells in Susac syndrome (dated by TCRdb to the late 2010s). Regarding the study in general: Repertoire sequencing was used to test whether CD8+ T cell activation and differentiation in Susac syndrome was antigen driven. Beyond this particular receptor, the publication reports: The number of individuals in the TCR sequencing and HLA analysis was acknowledged as relatively small.

RNA was extracted with the RNeasy kit and roughly 0.45 to 1 ug was reverse transcribed using random hexamers. TCR beta CDR3 regions were amplified with the immunoSEQ multiplex PCR assay covering 54 Vbeta and 13 Jbeta segments. PCR amplification bias was corrected using a synthetic template baseline for primer optimization and computational correction. In the source study's methods: Reads were annotated to V, D and J genes per IMGT and analyzed with immunoSEQ Analyzer, keeping only productive sequences. To calculate clonality, Shannon entropy was normalized by log2 of the number of productive unique sequences and then subtracted from one. For each patient and control, public and private clones were evaluated within the 100 most prevalent clones. Clones were defined as Susac-specific if absent from the healthy and MS cohorts, from some 1,000 published viral clones and from other ImmuneACCESS disease sequences. The public sequencing data were trimmed at Q25 with fastp and processed into clonotypes with MiXCR by TCRdb, which kept only in-frame beta chains. Each entry is one CDR3 protein sequence, shown with its most common DNA and genes. The V and J calls come from TCRdb's annotation, not from the publication. This sample has roughly 200,000 distinct CDR3 sequences in its table, and around 95% of those were observed once. In total, the top ten clones hold approximately 0.09% of the sample.

Sequencing input: CD4+ T cells from PBMCs. The chain was built from TRBV20-1 and TRBJ2-1; TRBD2 could be the D gene, as 7 bases match. This TCR came from a human donor with multiple sclerosis. The CDR3 here reads CSARVGGASYNEQFF. Here is the DNA: TGCAGTGCCAGAGTAGGGGGGGCCTCCTACAATGAGCAGTTCTTC.